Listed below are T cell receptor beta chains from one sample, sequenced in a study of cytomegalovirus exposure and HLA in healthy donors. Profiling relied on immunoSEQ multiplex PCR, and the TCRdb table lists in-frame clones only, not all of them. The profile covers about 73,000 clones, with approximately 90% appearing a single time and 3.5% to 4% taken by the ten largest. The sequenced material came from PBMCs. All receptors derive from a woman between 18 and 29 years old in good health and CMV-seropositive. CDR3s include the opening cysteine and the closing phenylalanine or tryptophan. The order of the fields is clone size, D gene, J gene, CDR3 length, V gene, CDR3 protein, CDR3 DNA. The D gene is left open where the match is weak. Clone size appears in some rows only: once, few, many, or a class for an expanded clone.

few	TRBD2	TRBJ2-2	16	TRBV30	CAWTRTSGLGTGELFF	TGTGCCTGGACTCGGACTAGCGGGTTGGGCACCGGGGAGCTGTTTTTT
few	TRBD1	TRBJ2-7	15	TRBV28	CASSSTGQGYYEQYF	TGTGCCAGCAGCTCAACGGGACAGGGGTACTACGAGCAGTACTTC
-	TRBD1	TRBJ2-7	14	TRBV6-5	CASSYSGTVYEQYF	TGTGCCAGCAGTTACTCCGGGACAGTATACGAGCAGTACTTC
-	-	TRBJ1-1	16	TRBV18	CASSHSGQPMNTEAFF	TGTGCCAGCTCACACTCAGGACAGCCGATGAACACTGAAGCTTTCTTT
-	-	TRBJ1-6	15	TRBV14	CASSYRGNYNSPLHF	TGTGCCAGCAGTTATAGGGGGAACTATAATTCACCCCTCCACTTT
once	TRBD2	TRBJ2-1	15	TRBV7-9	CASSQLAALEYEQFF	TGTGCCAGCAGCCAACTAGCGGCACTGGAGTATGAGCAGTTCTTC
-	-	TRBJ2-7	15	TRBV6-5	CASRDARGQNYEQYF	TGTGCCAGCAGGGACGCACGGGGACAAAACTACGAGCAGTACTTC
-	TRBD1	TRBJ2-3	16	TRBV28	CASLPKSYRGTDTQYF	TGTGCCAGCCTACCTAAGTCCTACAGGGGTACAGATACGCAGTATTTT
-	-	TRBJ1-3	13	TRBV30	CAWIADSGNTIYF	TGTGCCTGGATTGCAGACTCCGGAAACACCATATATTTT
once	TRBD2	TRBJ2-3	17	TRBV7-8	CASSLYASGGRTDTQYF	TGTGCCAGCAGCTTATATGCTAGCGGGGGACGCACAGATACGCAGTATTTT
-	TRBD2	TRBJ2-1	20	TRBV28	CASSLETSGRWTSSYNEQFF	TGTGCCAGCAGTTTAGAGACTAGCGGGAGGTGGACCAGCTCCTACAATGAGCAGTTCTTC
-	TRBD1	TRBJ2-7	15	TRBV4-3	CASSQGTGDFSEQYF	TGCGCCAGCAGCCAGGGGACAGGGGATTTTTCCGAGCAGTACTTC
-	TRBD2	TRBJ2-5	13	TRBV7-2	CASSPRGGETQYF	TGTGCCAGCAGCCCACGGGGGGGAGAGACCCAGTACTTC
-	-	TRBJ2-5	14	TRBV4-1	CASSSQGGRETQYF	TGCGCCAGCAGCAGCCAAGGGGGTCGGGAGACCCAGTACTTC
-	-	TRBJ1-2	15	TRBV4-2	CASSQADIKGDGYTF	TGTGCCAGCAGCCAAGCGGACATCAAAGGGGATGGCTACACCTTC
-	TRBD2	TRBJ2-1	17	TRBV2	CASSEFGSGGTYNEQFF	TGTGCCAGCAGTGAATTTGGTAGCGGGGGTACCTACAATGAGCAGTTCTTC
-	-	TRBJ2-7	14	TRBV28	CASSLIIQSYEQYF	TGTGCCAGCAGTTTGATCATACAGTCCTACGAGCAGTACTTC
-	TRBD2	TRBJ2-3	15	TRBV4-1	CASSQGLAKTDTQYF	TGCGCCAGCAGCCAAGGACTAGCTAAGACAGATACGCAGTATTTT
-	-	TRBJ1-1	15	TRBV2	CASSKERDKNTEAFF	TGTGCCAGCAGTAAGGAAAGGGACAAGAACACTGAAGCTTTCTTT
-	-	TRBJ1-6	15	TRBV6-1	CASSSSGDVNSPLHF	TGTGCCAGCAGCTCCTCAGGGGACGTTAATTCACCCCTCCACTTT
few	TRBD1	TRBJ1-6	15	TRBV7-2	CASSSPDRGNSPLHF	TGTGCCAGCAGCTCCCCCGACAGGGGGAATTCACCCCTCCACTTT
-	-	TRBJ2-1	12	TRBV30	CAWRTTNNEQFF	TGTGCCTGGCGGACTACGAACAATGAGCAGTTCTTC
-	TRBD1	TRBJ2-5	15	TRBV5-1	CASSSTDRGEETQYF	TGCGCCAGCAGCTCGACTGACAGGGGAGAAGAGACCCAGTACTTC
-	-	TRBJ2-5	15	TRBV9	CASSVGTGRGETQYF	TGTGCCAGCAGCGTAGGTACGGGGCGGGGAGAGACCCAGTACTTC
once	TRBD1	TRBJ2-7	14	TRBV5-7	CASSFRTGPYEQYF	TGCGCCAGCAGCTTTCGGACAGGACCCTACGAGCAGTACTTC
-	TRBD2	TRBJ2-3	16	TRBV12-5	CASGLDRLAGRDTQYF	TGTGCTAGTGGCCTCGATAGGCTAGCGGGACGAGATACGCAGTATTTT
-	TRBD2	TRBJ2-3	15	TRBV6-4	CASSPSGGAADTQYF	TGTGCCAGCAGTCCTAGCGGGGGGGCAGCAGATACGCAGTATTTT
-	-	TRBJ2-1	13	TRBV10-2	CASSEQAYNEQFF	TGCGCCAGCAGTGAGCAGGCGTACAATGAGCAGTTCTTC
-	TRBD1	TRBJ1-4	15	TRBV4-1	CASSQDGTGGEKLFF	TGCGCCAGCAGCCAAGACGGGACAGGCGGCGAAAAACTGTTTTTT
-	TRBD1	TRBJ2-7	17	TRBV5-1	CASSLERTGGIAYEQYF	TGCGCCAGCAGCTTGGAACGGACAGGGGGTATCGCCTACGAGCAGTACTTC
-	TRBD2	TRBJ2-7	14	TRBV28	CASSLSGSHHEQYF	TGTGCCAGCAGTCTCAGCGGGAGTCATCACGAGCAGTACTTC